This entry lists 26 T cell receptor beta chains sequenced from one sample in a study of metastatic and nonmetastatic thyroid tumors. With MiXCR, TCRdb called clones anew from the PCR reads. The table lists around 30,000 clones, over 10% of them singletons. Before thyroid surgery, none of the patients had received any treatment. What was sequenced was blood. The receptors here all came from a female donor with papillary thyroid cancer or a benign thyroid nodule (not recorded which). Some clones in this sample may be carry-over from other donors' samples.

This clone was detected ten times or more. CDR3 DNA sequence: TGTGCCACCAGTGATAGCGGCGGGGACTCGGGGCCAGATACGCAGTATTTT. It codes for CATSDSGGDSGPDTQYF. This rearrangement joins TRBV24-1 to TRBJ2-3; TRBD2 might be the D (6 bases). The CDR3 is 17 residues long. Deletions cut 3 bases from V and 4 bases from J, with 19 bases between. In germline, CDR1 is KGHDR, CDR2 SFDVKD.

The chain combines TRBV6-2 or TRBV6-3 with TRBJ2-1, with TRBD2 matching over 8 bases. The V segment lost 7 bases and the J segment 7 bases; nucleotides outside the gene matches: 9. In germline, CDR1 is MNHEY, CDR2 SVGEGT. The CDR3 consists of 14 residues. The CDR3 sequence is CASNSGTSVNEQFF. The CDR3 nucleotides are TGTGCCAGCAACTCGGGGACTAGTGTTAATGAGCAGTTCTTC.

This clone was detected many times. The same CDR3 also results from other DNA sequences found in this sample. The chain links TRBV6-1 to TRBJ2-3; possible D gene TRBD1, 5 bases. CDR1 is MNHNS and CDR2 is SASEGT in the germline V gene. This CDR3 is built from 14 residues. V gave up 10 bases and J gave up 0 bases, with 14 bases separating them. DNA for the CDR3: TGTGCCACCCGAAGGGGCTCAAGCACAGATACGCAGTATTTT. This encodes CATRRGSSTDTQYF.

This clone is medium-sized (0.01 to 0.1%) by share. The genes are TRBV20-1 and TRBJ2-2; D is undetermined. Between the trimmed V and J ends, which lost 0 bases and 5 bases, there was a span of 7 bases. This CDR3 region has 13 residues. Per germline, CDR1 DFQATT and CDR2 SNEGSKA (reference sequence). The CDR3 bases are TGCAGTGCTAGAGATCCTAATACCGGGGAGCTGTTTTTT. Protein product: CSARDPNTGELFF.

This clone was picked up many times. V is TRBV7-2 and J is TRBJ2-1, with D unclear. The CDR3 extends over 12 amino acids. With 2 bases removed from V and 8 bases from J, the gap between germline ends came to 7 bases. CDR1 is SGHTA and CDR2 is FQGNSA in the germline V gene. CDR3 in DNA: TGTGCCAGCAGCTTAAGGTCCTATGAGCAGTTCTTC. This codes for CASSLRSYEQFF.

This clone was picked up many times. This chain joins TRBV30 and TRBJ2-1, with D possibly TRBD2 on 6 matching bases. Germline V gene lookup returns CDR1 GTSNPN and CDR2 SVGIG (reference sequence). V was trimmed by 0 bases and J by 0 bases, leaving 9 bases between them. This CDR3 comprises 15 residues. CDR3: CAWSVEAGSYNEQFF. The CDR3 DNA reads TGTGCCTGGAGTGTGGAAGCGGGCTCCTACAATGAGCAGTTCTTC. The entire variable domain, with the rest obtained from reference TRBV30 and TRBJ2-1, is as follows: SQTIHQWPATLVQPVGSPLSLECTVEGTSNPNLYWYRQAAGRGLQLLFYSVGIGQISSEVPQNLSASRPQDRQFILSSKKLLLSDSGFYLCAWSVEAGSYNEQFFGPGTRLTVL.

At least ten counts were recorded for this clone. The chain recombines TRBV18 with TRBJ1-2, with TRBD1 identical over 11 bases. Germline lookup yields CDR1 KGHSH and CDR2 LQKENI. This CDR3 comprises 13 residues. Losses at the gene ends were 5 bases for V and 5 bases for J; bases not matched to a gene: 1. CDR3 region: CASSGQGAYGYTF. CDR3 sequence (DNA): TGTGCCAGCTCAGGACAGGGGGCGTATGGCTACACCTTC.

The sample holds many counts of this clone. CDR3 sequence: CASSQADGTLAKNIQYF. CDR3 bases: TGTGCCAGTAGCCAAGCCGACGGGACCTTAGCCAAAAACATTCAGTACTTC. The rearrangement joins TRBV19 to TRBJ2-4; the D call may be TRBD1 or TRBD2 (5 bases each). This CDR3 comprises 17 residues. Trimming left V 6 bases short and J 0 bases short, with 18 bases between. Per the germline V gene, CDR1 is LNHDA and CDR2 is SQIVND (reference sequence).

The sample holds many counts of this clone. This sequence joins TRBV4-2 and TRBJ2-5; TRBD2 aligns across 11 bases. Germline CDR1 is LGHNA and CDR2 is YNFKEQ. The V and J ends lost 0 bases and 10 bases, in that order; junction bases with no gene match: 7. The CDR3 loop spans 15 amino acids. CDR3: CASSQDSLAGGGQYF. The CDR3 DNA reads TGTGCCAGCAGCCAAGATTCTCTAGCGGGGGGAGGCCAGTACTTC.

This clone has only a few counts. The chain links TRBV20-1 to TRBJ2-3; 8 nucleotides match TRBD1. Losses at the gene ends were 3 bases for V and 2 bases for J; bases not matched to a gene: 13. There are 17 residues in the CDR3. Germline V CDR1 and CDR2: DFQATT, SNEGSKA (reference sequence). The CDR3 bases are TGCAGTGCTAGGGAGGCCTGGGACAGGTCGTCCACAGATACGCAGTATTTT. Protein product: CSAREAWDRSSTDTQYF.

The chain combines TRBV12-3 or TRBV12-4 with TRBJ2-2; unclear D gene. Trimming took off 9 bases at V and 1 base at J, with 15 bases between the two ends. This CDR3 is 15 amino acids long. CDR3 nucleotide sequence: TGTGCCAGTACCCCCTTAATATGGAACACCGGGGAGCTGTTTTTT. Protein: CASTPLIWNTGELFF.

This clone was counted many times. The rearrangement links TRBV4-1 to TRBJ1-5; D gene uncertain. Trimming took 7 bases from V and 0 from J, leaving 16 bases between them. Per germline, CDR1 MGHRA and CDR2 YSYEKL. CDR3 length: 16 amino acids. The CDR3 loop reads CASTPKQGYSNQPQHF. CDR3 in DNA: TGCGCCAGCACCCCAAAGCAAGGGTATAGCAATCAGCCCCAGCATTTT.

This clone has a count of ten or more. The rearrangement uses TRBV24-1 and TRBJ2-1, with 10 bases fitting TRBD2. Losses at the gene ends were 9 bases for V and 5 bases for J; bases not matched to a gene: 3. Germline lookup yields CDR1 KGHDR and CDR2 SFDVKD. This CDR3 is 13 amino acids long. CDR3 in amino acids: CATGLAGDNEQFF. In DNA form, the CDR3 reads TGTGCCACCGGTCTAGCGGGAGACAATGAGCAGTTCTTC.

This sequence joins TRBV4-2 and TRBJ2-2; D not certain. The CDR3 loop spans 17 amino acids. CDR1 is LGHNA, CDR2 YNFKEQ, per germline. V was trimmed by 0 bases and J by 6 bases, leaving 17 bases between them. CDR3 nucleotides: TGTGCCAGCAGCCAAGAACCCCTGAATAACCGGGCCGGGGAGCTGTTTTTT. Encoded protein: CASSQEPLNNRAGELFF.

Ten or more counts support this clone. V is TRBV4-1 and J is TRBJ2-7; D might be TRBD1 or TRBD2, each matching 5 bases. V gave up 0 bases and J gave up 0 bases, with 12 bases separating them. The CDR3 totals 16 residues. Germline CDR1 reads MGHRA; CDR2 reads YSYEKL. The CDR3 sequence: CASSQDGAGSSYEQYF. The CDR3, as DNA: TGCGCCAGCAGCCAAGATGGGGCAGGGAGCTCCTACGAGCAGTACTTC.

To note about this clone: Given a much more abundant clone one base away, this may be a read error. The chain's CDR3 is CASSHSGGGSYNEQFF. CDR3 coding DNA: TGTGCCAGCAGTCACTCGGGAGGAGGGTCCTACAATGAGCAGTTCTTC. The chain carries TRBV6-4 and TRBJ2-1; 7 bases map to TRBD2. The CDR3 totals 16 residues. Germline V CDR1 and CDR2: MRHNA, SNTAGT.

The chain is built from TRBV18 and TRBJ2-5; D remains unclear. This CDR3 is built from 11 residues. Germline V gene data show CDR1 as KGHSH and CDR2 as LQKENI. The V end lost 3 bases, the J end lost 1 base, and 0 bases lay between the germline ends. CDR3 in DNA: TGTGCCAGCTCACCCCAAGAGACCCAGTACTTC. Residues: CASSPQETQYF.

This clone was recorded many times. The rearrangement links TRBV12-3 or TRBV12-4 to TRBJ1-5; 7 bases fit TRBD1. This CDR3 has 14 residues. Trimming at V came to 6 bases and at J to 0 bases, leaving 2 bases not matched to a gene. The chain's CDR3 is CASRGQLSNQPQHF. The DNA for the CDR3 is TGTGCCAGCAGGGGACAGCTTAGCAATCAGCCCCAGCATTTT.

This clone was counted ten times or more. This may be a read error: a much more frequent sequence differs by one nucleotide. The sample holds other DNA sequences that translate to the same CDR3. The chain uses TRBV12-3 or TRBV12-4 and TRBJ2-1; the match to TRBD2 covers 11 bases. The CDR3 runs 15 residues. J was trimmed by 5 bases and V by 9 bases; bases with no gene match: 9. CDR3: CASSLASGRNNEQFF. The CDR3 nucleotides read TGTGCCAGTAGTCTCGCTAGCGGGAGGAACAATGAGCAGTTCTTC.

This clone showed up many times. This rearrangement joins TRBV9 to TRBJ2-7; no firm D call. Trimming stripped 4 bases from V and 3 bases from J, with 8 bases between. CDR3 length: 12 residues. The germline V gene encodes CDR1 SGDLS and CDR2 YYNGEE. The CDR3 region is CASSKDGYEQYF. The CDR3 nucleotides are TGTGCCAGCAGCAAGGACGGCTACGAGCAGTACTTC.

This clone was detected many times. The chain is built from TRBV29-1 and TRBJ2-7; D ambiguous. Per the germline V gene, CDR1 is SQVTM and CDR2 is ANQGSEA. The V end was cut by 1 base, the J end by 2 bases, with 12 bases between. This CDR3 spans 14 amino acids. The CDR3 DNA is TGCAGCGTTGAAGGGTATGCAGCGCCCTACGAGCAGTACTTC. Translated: CSVEGYAAPYEQYF.

This clone was counted a few times. J is TRBJ2-7 and V is TRBV27; 8 positions agree with TRBD1. Germline V gene data show CDR1 as MNHEY and CDR2 as SMNVEV (reference sequence). The CDR3 contains 15 residues. The junction had 8 bases not matched to a gene; V was cut back by 2 bases and J by 5 bases. The CDR3 nucleotides read TGTGCCAGCAGTTTAAAGGGGGACAGGAGGCACGAGCAGTACGTC. It is translated as CASSLKGDRRHEQYV.

This chain connects TRBV20-1 to TRBJ2-5; 7 bases match TRBD2. The germline V gene has CDR1 DFQATT and CDR2 SNEGSKA (reference sequence). The CDR3 has 14 amino acids. After removal of 3 bases from V and 5 bases from J, the junction contained 9 bases not matched to a gene. The CDR3 spells CSASRVGGMETQYF. Here the CDR3 DNA reads TGCAGTGCTAGCAGGGTGGGAGGGATGGAGACCCAGTACTTC.

On this clone itself: In the same sample, other DNA sequences code for this CDR3. J is TRBJ2-3 and V is TRBV5-4; no clear D gene. This CDR3 contains 12 residues. Germline V gives CDR1 SGHNT, CDR2 YYREEE (reference sequence). Trimming took off 3 bases at V and 2 bases at J, with 4 bases between the two ends. Here the CDR3 DNA reads TGTGCCAGCAGCTCTTCCACAGATACGCAGTATTTT. It yields the protein CASSSSTDTQYF.

This clone was counted many times. The V and J genes are TRBV10-3 and TRBJ2-1; D is uncertain. The V gene lost 3 bases and the J gene lost 0 bases, with 12 bases spanning the gap. The CDR3 totals 16 residues. CDR1 and CDR2 from the germline V gene are ENHRY and SYGVKD. The CDR3 bases are TGTGCCATCAGTGAAAGTTGGTCGGGCTCCTACAATGAGCAGTTCTTC. It translates to CAISESWSGSYNEQFF.

The J gene is TRBJ2-1, the V gene TRBV9, with TRBD2 as a possible D gene (6 bases). The CDR3 sequence is 16 residues long. In germline, CDR1 is SGDLS, CDR2 YYNGEE. CDR3 sequence reads: CVGSVGAGWRVDEQFF. In DNA, the CDR3 is TGTGTCGGCAGCGTAGGTGCCGGCTGGAGGGTGGATGAGCAGTTCTTC.